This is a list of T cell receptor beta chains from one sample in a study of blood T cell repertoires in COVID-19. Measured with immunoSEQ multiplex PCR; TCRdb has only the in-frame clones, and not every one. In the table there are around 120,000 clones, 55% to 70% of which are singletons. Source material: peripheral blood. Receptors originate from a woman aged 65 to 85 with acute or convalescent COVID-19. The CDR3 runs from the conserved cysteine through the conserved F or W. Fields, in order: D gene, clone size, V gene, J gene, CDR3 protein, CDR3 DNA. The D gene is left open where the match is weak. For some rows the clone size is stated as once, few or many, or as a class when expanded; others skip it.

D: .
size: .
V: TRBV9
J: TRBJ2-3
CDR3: CASSAQSQGSDTQYF
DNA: TGTGCCAGCAGCGCACAGTCACAGGGCTCAGATACGCAGTATTTT

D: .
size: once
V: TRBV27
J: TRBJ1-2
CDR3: CASRKRDGGFYGYTF
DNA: TGTGCCAGCAGAAAACGGGACGGGGGATTTTATGGCTACACCTTC

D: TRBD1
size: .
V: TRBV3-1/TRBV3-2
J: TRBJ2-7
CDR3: CASTSYGSDRRTYEQYF
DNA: TGTGCCAGCACCTCGTATGGTTCGGACAGGAGGACCTACGAGCAGTACTTC

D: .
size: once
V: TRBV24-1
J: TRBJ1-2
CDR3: CATSDEAYGYTF
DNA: TGTGCCACCAGTGATGAGGCTTATGGCTACACCTTC

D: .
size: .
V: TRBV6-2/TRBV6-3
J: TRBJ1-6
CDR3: CASSPGAYNSPLHF
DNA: TGTGCCAGCAGTCCCGGGGCCTATAATTCACCCCTCCACTTT

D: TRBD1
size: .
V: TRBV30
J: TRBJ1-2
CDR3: CACWTGGPNYGYTF
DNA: TGTGCCTGCTGGACAGGGGGCCCTAACTATGGCTACACCTTC

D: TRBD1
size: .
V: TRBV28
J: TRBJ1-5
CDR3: CASQISGTGHQPQHF
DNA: TGTGCCAGCCAGATTTCCGGGACAGGGCATCAGCCCCAGCATTTT

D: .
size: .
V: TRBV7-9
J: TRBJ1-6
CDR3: CASSKQNSPLHF
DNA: TGTGCCAGCAGCAAACAGAATTCACCCCTCCACTTT

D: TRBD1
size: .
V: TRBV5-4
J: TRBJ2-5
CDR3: CASALAGGFQETQYF
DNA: TGTGCCAGCGCACTAGCAGGGGGCTTCCAAGAGACCCAGTACTTC

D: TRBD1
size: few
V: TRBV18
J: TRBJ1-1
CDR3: CASSQESGGRTEAFF
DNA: TGTGCCAGCTCACAAGAGTCAGGGGGCAGGACTGAAGCTTTCTTT

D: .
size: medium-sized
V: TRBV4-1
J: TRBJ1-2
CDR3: CASSQAQGLGYGYTF
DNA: TGCGCCAGCAGCCAAGCACAGGGTCTTGGCTATGGCTACACCTTC

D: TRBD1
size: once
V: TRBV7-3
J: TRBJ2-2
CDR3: CASSHGQGANTGELFF
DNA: TGTGCCAGCAGCCATGGACAGGGAGCGAACACCGGGGAGCTGTTTTTT

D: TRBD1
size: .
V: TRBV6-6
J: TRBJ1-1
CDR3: CASTLYRGGEAFF
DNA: TGTGCCAGCACCCTCTACAGGGGCGGTGAAGCTTTCTTT

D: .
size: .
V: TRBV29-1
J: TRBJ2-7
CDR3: CSVAQGPYEQYF
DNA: TGCAGCGTTGCCCAGGGTCCCTACGAGCAGTACTTC

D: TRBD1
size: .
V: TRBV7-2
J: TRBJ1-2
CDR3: CASSPARGNGYTF
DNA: TGTGCCAGCAGCCCCGCCAGGGGGAATGGCTACACCTTC

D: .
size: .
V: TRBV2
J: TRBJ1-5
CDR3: CASTGHNSNQPQHF
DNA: TGTGCCAGCACGGGACACAATAGCAATCAGCCCCAGCATTTT

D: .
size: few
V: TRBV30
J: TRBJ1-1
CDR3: CAWRVTGKAFF
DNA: TGTGCCTGGAGAGTGACGGGGAAAGCTTTCTTT

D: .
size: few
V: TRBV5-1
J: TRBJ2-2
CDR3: CASSLSVRGATGELFF
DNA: TGCGCCAGCAGCTTGTCTGTGCGAGGAGCCACCGGGGAGCTGTTTTTT

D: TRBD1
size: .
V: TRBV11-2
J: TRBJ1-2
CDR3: CASSNVGGPGQGDNYGYTF
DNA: TGTGCCAGCAGCAACGTCGGCGGGCCGGGACAGGGGGATAACTATGGCTACACCTTC

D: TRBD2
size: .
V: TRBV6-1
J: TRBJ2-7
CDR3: CASSDGLAGGLDRFYEQYF
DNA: TGTGCCAGCAGTGATGGACTAGCGGGGGGGTTAGACAGGTTTTACGAGCAGTACTTC